In this sample, the clone carrying this T cell receptor beta chain turned up a few times. Germline V gene lookup returns CDR1 GTSNPN and CDR2 SVGIG (reference sequence). The ends were cut back, 5 bases at V and 1 base at J, with 14 bases in the middle. The CDR3 totals 14 residues. One entry per CDR3 protein, called by TCRdb with MiXCR from the RT-PCR reads. The profile covers about 680,000 distinct CDR3 sequences, with 13% to 15% appearing a single time and 3.6% taken by the ten largest. Sequenced material: memory CD4+ T cells from blood. The chain employs TRBV30 and TRBJ1-1, with D uncertain. This sequence was found in a female donor in good health, serving as a healthy control. CDR3 sequence reads: CAWPTKTENTEAFF. The CDR3 DNA sequence: TGTGCCTGGCCCACCAAGACGGAGAACACTGAAGCTTTCTTT.